The 27 T cell receptor beta chains below all came from one sample that was sequenced in a study of T cells after somatic rescue of genetic block. Profiled with immunoSEQ multiplex PCR; TCRdb holds only in-frame clones, not every one. This table has 45,000 to 70,000 clones, approximately 96% appearing once. Source material: peripheral blood mononuclear cells (PBMCs). Every receptor here comes from a child less than two years old.

This chain links TRBV21-1 with TRBJ2-6; the table names TRBD1, a call not compared with the DNA. TRBV21-1 is shown as a pseudogene. This CDR3 has 15 residues. CDR3 sequence (DNA): TGTGCCAGCAGCCCTCCGGACAGGGGGGCCAACGTCCTGACTTTC. Its translation is CASSPPDRGANVLTF.

This chain joins TRBV28 and TRBJ2-3; TRBD1 or TRBD2 may be the D gene (5 bases each). Germline V CDR1 and CDR2: MDHEN, SYDVKM. The V gene lost 5 bases and the J gene lost 0 bases, with 9 bases spanning the gap. The CDR3 extends over 14 amino acids. CDR3 sequence (DNA): TGTGCCAGCAGTCCCCGGGACAGCACAGATACGCAGTATTTT. Its translation is CASSPRDSTDTQYF.

This clone was counted a single time. V gene TRBV18 combines with J gene TRBJ2-4; 11 nucleotides align to TRBD2. Germline trimming cut 4 bases from V and 4 bases from J; bases unmatched to any gene: 3. The CDR3 totals 15 residues. In germline, CDR1 is KGHSH, CDR2 LQKENI. CDR3 residues: CASSQLAGAKNIQYF. Here the CDR3 DNA reads TGTGCCAGCTCACAACTAGCGGGAGCTAAAAACATTCAGTACTTC.

This rearrangement joins TRBV7-2 to TRBJ2-3; D remains unclear. This CDR3 spans 14 amino acids. Germline V gives CDR1 SGHTA, CDR2 FQGNSA. Trimming cost V 1 base and J 4 bases, with 9 bases left between them. The CDR3 loop is CASSLGPGADTQYF. For the CDR3, the DNA is TGTGCCAGCAGCTTAGGGCCTGGAGCAGATACGCAGTATTTT. Combining the CDR3 with reference TRBV7-2 and TRBJ2-3 gives the whole variable domain GAGVSQSPSNKVTEKGKDVELRCDPISGHTALYWYRQSLGQGLEFLIYFQGNSAPDKSGLPSDRFSAERTGGSVSTLTIQRTQQEDSAVYLCASSLGPGADTQYFGPGTRLTVL.

The chain combines TRBV4-1 with TRBJ2-7; perhaps TRBD2 as D (6 bases). CDR1 is MGHRA and CDR2 is YSYEKL in the germline V gene. Trimming removed 4 bases at V and 3 bases at J, with 19 bases between. This CDR3 is 16 amino acids long. This CDR3 reads CASSRTVLAPGYEQYF. The CDR3 DNA sequence: TGCGCCAGCAGCCGGACCGTCCTAGCGCCAGGCTACGAGCAGTACTTC.

V and J are TRBV28 and TRBJ1-1, with D possibly TRBD1 on 6 matching bases. Trimming removed 6 bases at V and 1 base at J, with 6 bases between. Germline values: CDR1 MDHEN, CDR2 SYDVKM. The CDR3 is 12 residues long. DNA for the CDR3: TGTGCCAGCAGGACAGGGAACACTGAAGCTTTCTTT. This gives the protein CASRTGNTEAFF.

The J gene is TRBJ2-1, the V gene TRBV5-1; 7 nucleotides agree with TRBD1. Germline V gene data show CDR1 as SGHRS and CDR2 as YFSETQ. The length of the CDR3 is 16 residues. V lost 4 bases and J lost 7; bases outside the gene matches: 14. DNA of the CDR3: TGCGCCAGCAGCGGGGAGATTACAGGGGTGACGAATGAGCAGTTCTTC. It codes for CASSGEITGVTNEQFF.

This clone was recorded once. CDR3 in amino acids: CASSIGLAGLNTGELFF. As DNA, the CDR3 is TGTGCCAGTAGTATCGGACTAGCGGGGCTGAACACCGGGGAGCTGTTTTTT. The chain recombines TRBV19 with TRBJ2-2; TRBD2 agrees at 12 bases. The CDR3 is 17 residues long. The germline V gene encodes CDR1 LNHDA and CDR2 SQIVND (reference sequence). The V and J ends lost 3 bases and 1 base, in that order; junction bases with no gene match: 3.

The rearrangement joins TRBV27 to TRBJ1-6; TRBD1 is a possible D gene (6 bases). The V end was cut by 4 bases, the J end by 7 bases, with 14 bases between. This CDR3 is built from 15 residues. Germline V gene lookup returns CDR1 MNHEY and CDR2 SMNVEV (reference sequence). The CDR3 protein is CASSYEQGMNSPLHF. CDR3 in DNA: TGTGCCAGCAGTTATGAACAGGGTATGAATTCACCCCTCCACTTT.

The J gene is TRBJ2-7, the V gene TRBV5-4; 9 bases are a match to TRBD1. The CDR3 length is 16 residues. V lost 3 bases to trimming and J lost 2 bases; unmatched junction nucleotides: 9. The germline V gene encodes CDR1 SGHNT and CDR2 YYREEE (reference sequence). CDR3: CASSSYLQGATYEQYF. The CDR3 coding sequence is TGTGCCAGCAGCTCCTACCTACAGGGGGCCACCTACGAGCAGTACTTC.

V usage is TRBV14 and J usage is TRBJ1-1; 7 bases fit TRBD1. The V gene end was trimmed by 4 bases and the J gene end by 3 bases; junction bases not matched to a gene: 2. The CDR3 runs 13 residues. Germline V gene data show CDR1 as SGHDN and CDR2 as FVKESK. The CDR3 DNA reads as TGTGCCAGCAGCCTGACAGGGTACACTGAAGCTTTCTTT. Its translation: CASSLTGYTEAFF.

This sequence joins TRBV27 and TRBJ2-3, with TRBD1 matching 9 bases. Germline loops: CDR1 MNHEY, CDR2 SMNVEV (reference sequence). The CDR3 is 15 residues long. V lost 3 bases to trimming and J lost 2 bases; unmatched junction nucleotides: 3. CDR3 protein: CASSFGTGYTDTQYF. The CDR3 DNA follows: TGTGCCAGCAGTTTTGGGACAGGGTACACAGATACGCAGTATTTT.

The chain links TRBV6-6 to TRBJ1-1; TRBD1 matches at 7 bases. CDR3 length: 14 residues. The germline CDR1 and CDR2 sequences are MNHNY and SVGAGI (reference sequence). Losses at the gene ends were 0 bases for V and 5 bases for J; bases not matched to a gene: 3. The DNA for the CDR3 is TGTGCCAGCAGTTACTCACAGGGGAAAACTGAAGCTTTCTTT. The encoded protein is CASSYSQGKTEAFF.

The chain couples TRBV13 to TRBJ2-3; 9 bases line up with TRBD2. The CDR3 has 16 amino acids. Looked up from germline, CDR1 is PRHDT and CDR2 is FYEKMQ (reference sequence). J gave up 2 bases and V 1 base, and 4 bases lay outside the gene matches. Here the CDR3 DNA reads TGTGCCAGCAGCTTAGCGGCGGGAGGGTTCACAGATACGCAGTATTTT. This gives the protein CASSLAAGGFTDTQYF.

A single count supports this clone. V usage is TRBV10-3 and J usage is TRBJ2-1; 14 bases line up with TRBD2. Germline V gene lookup returns CDR1 ENHRY and CDR2 SYGVKD. The CDR3 contains 15 residues. V shed 2 bases and J 7 bases; nucleotides not matched to a gene: 1. CDR3 loop: CAISEGLAGGNEQFF. The CDR3 coding sequence is TGTGCCATCAGTGAGGGACTAGCGGGAGGAAATGAGCAGTTCTTC.

The V and J genes are TRBV30 and TRBJ2-7; 11 positions match TRBD2. J gave up 1 base and V 2 bases, and 7 bases lay outside the gene matches. Germline V gene sequence: CDR1 GTSNPN, CDR2 SVGIG (reference sequence). The CDR3 sequence is 16 residues long. The CDR3 spells CAWSRSGTSGSYEQYF. For the CDR3, the DNA is TGTGCCTGGAGTCGCTCTGGGACTAGCGGATCCTACGAGCAGTACTTC.

The V gene is TRBV7-2, the J gene TRBJ2-1; D not certain. The V gene lost 5 bases and the J gene lost 5 bases, with 7 bases spanning the gap. The CDR3 consists of 12 residues. Per germline, CDR1 SGHTA and CDR2 FQGNSA. The CDR3 reads CASSQTHNEQFF. In DNA form, the CDR3 reads TGTGCCAGCAGCCAGACCCACAATGAGCAGTTCTTC.

V gene TRBV6-8 combines with J gene TRBJ2-7; 9 bases match TRBD1. Germline V gene data show CDR1 as MNHGY and CDR2 as SAAAGT. CDR3 length: 20 amino acids. With V trimmed by 4 bases and J by 1 base, 20 bases remained unmatched. In nucleotides, the CDR3 is TGTGCCAGCAGTTTACGGAAACAGGGGGCGCAATCCGGTTTTTCCTACGAGCAGTACTTC. Encoded protein: CASSLRKQGAQSGFSYEQYF.

The chain is built from TRBV6-6 and TRBJ2-2, with D uncertain. V was shortened by 6 bases and J by 8 bases, with 10 bases between the two germline ends. The CDR3 sequence is 12 residues long. Germline V lookup: CDR1 MNHNY, CDR2 SVGAGI (reference sequence). The CDR3 DNA reads TGTGCCAGCAGCCTGGCTTCGGGGGAGCTGTTTTTT. Translated, it gives CASSLASGELFF.

The V gene is TRBV7-2, the J gene TRBJ2-1, with 8 bases aligning to TRBD2. Germline V gene sequence: CDR1 SGHTA, CDR2 FQGNSA. The CDR3 covers 16 residues. With 4 bases clipped from V and 4 bases from J, the junction kept 9 bases outside the gene matches. CDR3 DNA: TGTGCCAGCAGCTCCCCTGTAGCGGGACATTACAATGAGCAGTTCTTC. This encodes CASSSPVAGHYNEQFF.

The chain links TRBV27 to TRBJ1-2; TRBD1 aligns across 7 bases. CDR3 length equals 14 residues. Unmatched junction bases numbered 5, after V lost 2 bases and J lost 5 bases. CDR1 is MNHEY, CDR2 SMNVEV, per germline (reference sequence). CDR3 loop: CASSLSAGGYGYTF. Here the CDR3 DNA reads TGTGCCAGCAGTTTAAGTGCAGGGGGTTATGGCTACACCTTC.

The V gene is TRBV11-1, the J gene TRBJ2-1, with a possible D match to TRBD2 (5 bases). The V end lost 5 bases, the J end lost 9 bases, and 17 bases lay between the germline ends. From germline, CDR1 is SGHAT and CDR2 FQDESV (reference sequence). The CDR3 has 14 amino acids. The CDR3 loop reads CASSRRRLTIEQFF. DNA for the CDR3: TGTGCCAGCAGCCGGAGGCGGTTGACAATTGAGCAGTTCTTC.

The rearrangement uses TRBV4-1 and TRBJ2-3, with TRBD2 matching 7 bases. Per the germline V gene, CDR1 is MGHRA and CDR2 is YSYEKL. Unmatched junction bases numbered 2, after V lost 1 base and J lost 1 base. The CDR3 totals 15 residues. CDR3 sequence (DNA): TGCGCCAGCAGCCAAGTTGCGGGAGGCACAGATACGCAGTATTTT. Encoded protein: CASSQVAGGTDTQYF.

The gene calls are TRBV5-1 and TRBJ1-2; weak D call: TRBD1 (5 bases). V was trimmed by 5 bases and J by 5 bases, leaving 10 bases between them. CDR3 length equals 12 residues. The germline V gene has CDR1 SGHRS and CDR2 YFSETQ. This CDR3 reads CASSIGGYGYTF. CDR3 bases: TGCGCCAGCAGTATTGGGGGTTATGGCTACACCTTC.

Worth noting for this clone: This specimen includes other DNA sequences encoding the same CDR3. V is TRBV18 and J is TRBJ1-2, with TRBD1 as a possible D gene (5 bases). The CDR3 sequence is 14 residues long. From germline, CDR1 is KGHSH and CDR2 LQKENI. The V and J ends lost 4 bases and 4 bases respectively, with 13 bases between them. CDR3 coding DNA: TGTGCCAGCTCACGGACGGGGACCACCTATGGCTACACCTTC. This codes for CASSRTGTTYGYTF.

The chain uses TRBV19 and TRBJ1-5; D is ambiguous. The CDR3 is made up of 15 amino acids. The V gene's germline CDR1 is LNHDA and CDR2 SQIVND (reference sequence). Trimming removed 3 bases at V and 0 bases at J, with 9 bases between. CDR3 protein: CASSMTSYSNQPQHF. The CDR3 nucleotides are TGTGCCAGTAGTATGACATCTTATAGCAATCAGCCCCAGCATTTT.

V is TRBV6-6 and J is TRBJ1-2; D ambiguous. CDR1 and CDR2 from the germline V gene are MNHNY and SVGAGI (reference sequence). With 1 base removed from V and 6 bases from J, the gap between germline ends came to 0 bases. CDR3 length: 10 residues. CDR3: CASSYYGYTF. CDR3 DNA: TGTGCCAGCAGTTACTATGGCTACACCTTC.